The 15 T cell receptor beta chains given below trace back to one sample, sequenced in a study of T cells in Graves' hyperthyroidism and ophthalmopathy. TCR beta CDR3 regions were amplified from RNA. The study used the HTBI primer set for a first-round RT-PCR of the TCR CDR3. TCRdb processed the multiplex PCR reads anew with MiXCR; each CDR3 protein has one entry. The table records approximately 430,000 distinct CDR3 sequences, roughly 14% of them present only once. What was sequenced was blood. The origin of the receptors is a man between 18 and 35 years old with Graves' ophthalmopathy.

This chain links TRBV5-1 with TRBJ1-4; D uncertain. Germline V gene sequence: CDR1 SGHRS, CDR2 YFSETQ. Trimming pared 4 bases from V and 8 bases from J, leaving 18 bases between. CDR3 length equals 15 residues. Written as DNA, the CDR3 is TGCGCCAGCAGCACCGGCCTCATGGTTCGGGAAAAACTGTTTTTT. Its translation is CASSTGLMVREKLFF.

This clonotype was found many times. V gene TRBV4-1 combines with J gene TRBJ1-6, with 7 positions matching TRBD1. The V and J ends lost 0 bases and 9 bases, in that order; junction bases with no gene match: 5. CDR1 and CDR2 from the germline V gene are MGHRA and YSYEKL. The CDR3 spans 15 residues. The CDR3 DNA follows: TGCGCCAGCAGCCAAGATGCAGGGGGTAGTTCACCCCTCCACTTT. Its protein product is CASSQDAGGSSPLHF.

This clonotype was counted at least ten times. This chain uses TRBV20-1 with TRBJ2-5; 8 nucleotides match TRBD2. The CDR3 runs 13 residues. CDR1 is DFQATT, CDR2 SNEGSKA, per germline (reference sequence). The V gene end was trimmed by 7 bases and the J gene end by 3 bases; junction bases not matched to a gene: 7. The CDR3 bases are TGCAGTGGCTTAGAAGCGGGAGAAGAGACCCAGTACTTC. It yields the protein CSGLEAGEETQYF.

This clonotype was seen a handful of times. At one end the junction does not follow the germline gene, possibly because of a read error. V usage is TRBV9 and J usage is TRBJ1-6; tentatively, D is TRBD1 (5 bases). The CDR3 runs 16 residues. Germline V gene data show CDR1 as SGDLS and CDR2 as YYNGEE. The CDR3 bases are TGTGCCAGCGGCGTAGACCCCGGGACCCAAAATTCACCCCTCCACTTT. Encoded protein: CASGVDPGTQNSPLHF.

This clonotype came up once. This chain joins TRBV10-2 and TRBJ2-3; D remains unclear. V lost 6 bases and J 2 bases, leaving 12 bases between the germline ends. This CDR3 is built from 14 residues. Germline-derived CDR1 and CDR2 are WSHSY and SAAADI. As DNA, the CDR3 is TGCGCCAGCAGAGGAGCAATTCACACAGATACGCAGTATTTT. Protein product: CASRGAIHTDTQYF.

This clonotype has a count of ten or more. The rearrangement joins TRBV7-9 to TRBJ1-6; D remains ambiguous. Trimming removed 5 bases from V and 6 bases from J, with 11 bases in between. CDR3 length equals 14 residues. CDR1 is SEHNR, CDR2 FQNEAQ, per germline (reference sequence). In DNA, the CDR3 is TGTGCCAGCAGCCTCCAAGACGGTAATTCACCCCTCCACTTT. Protein: CASSLQDGNSPLHF.

This clonotype was detected many times. The chain employs TRBV6-1 and TRBJ2-2; a weak D match, TRBD1 (5 bases). Trimming left V 7 bases short and J 1 base short, with 10 bases between. CDR3 length: 14 amino acids. Germline V CDR1 and CDR2: MNHNS, SASEGT. The CDR3 sequence is CASTPGWNTGELFF. Here the CDR3 DNA reads TGTGCCAGCACTCCAGGGTGGAACACCGGGGAGCTGTTTTTT.

At least ten counts were recorded for this clonotype. This sequence joins TRBV7-2 and TRBJ2-3; 11 bases fit TRBD1. The germline CDR1 and CDR2 sequences are SGHTA and FQGNSA. The V gene end was trimmed by 6 bases and the J gene end by 4 bases; junction bases not matched to a gene: 3. The CDR3 length is 14 residues. The CDR3 protein is CASRQGQGADTQYF. The DNA for the CDR3 is TGTGCCAGCAGACAGGGACAGGGGGCAGATACGCAGTATTTT. Drawing the rest from reference TRBV7-2 and TRBJ2-3, the complete variable domain is GAGVSQSPSNKVTEKGKDVELRCDPISGHTALYWYRQSLGQGLEFLIYFQGNSAPDKSGLPSDRFSAERTGGSVSTLTIQRTQQEDSAVYLCASRQGQGADTQYFGPGTRLTVL.

There are many counts of this clonotype. The chain combines TRBV7-9 with TRBJ2-7; TRBD1 aligns across 11 bases. Trimming took 7 bases from V and 12 from J; bases not matched to a gene: 5. The germline V gene encodes CDR1 SEHNR and CDR2 FQNEAQ (reference sequence). This CDR3 region has 11 residues. The CDR3 nucleotides are TGTGCCAGCACGGACAGGGGGCTTTTGTACTTC. It specifies CASTDRGLLYF.

This clonotype was detected ten times or more. Written as DNA, the CDR3 is TGTGCCAGCAGGCGGACAGGGGAAGACACCGGGGAGCTGTTTTTT. This encodes CASRRTGEDTGELFF. V usage is TRBV2 and J usage is TRBJ2-2, with 9 bases that match TRBD1. This CDR3 is built from 15 residues. The junction had 5 bases not matched to a gene; V was cut back by 6 bases and J by 3 bases. Germline CDR1 reads SNHLY; CDR2 reads FYNNEI.

The V call is TRBV12-3 or TRBV12-4, the J call TRBJ1-2; possible D gene TRBD1, 5 bases. The CDR3 consists of 12 residues. Trimming stripped 10 bases from V and 1 base from J, with 10 bases between. CDR3 in DNA: TGTGCCATCAGGGTGCTTAACTATGGCTACACCTTC. It encodes CAIRVLNYGYTF.

The chain links TRBV6-2 or TRBV6-3 to TRBJ2-1; 9 positions agree with TRBD2. The germline V gene encodes CDR1 MNHEY and CDR2 SVGEGT. Trimming at V came to 2 bases and at J to 6 bases, leaving 5 bases not matched to a gene. The CDR3 runs to 15 residues. CDR3 protein: CASSYPAGGINEQFF. CDR3 DNA: TGTGCCAGCAGTTACCCAGCGGGAGGCATCAATGAGCAGTTCTTC.

In this sample, this clonotype turned up many times. V usage is TRBV20-1 and J usage is TRBJ2-1; D gene uncertain. Trimming stripped 5 bases from V and 3 bases from J, with 14 bases between. The CDR3 spans 14 residues. Germline CDR1 reads DFQATT; CDR2 reads SNEGSKA (reference sequence). CDR3 amino acids: CSAPHRAGYNEQFF. The CDR3, as DNA: TGCAGTGCTCCCCACCGGGCCGGCTACAATGAGCAGTTCTTC.

The sample holds a few counts of this clonotype. The chain joins TRBV12-3 or TRBV12-4 to TRBJ2-6; 8 positions agree with TRBD2. J lost 0 bases, V lost 4 bases, and 11 bases had no gene match. This CDR3 has 19 amino acids. The CDR3 nucleotides are TGTGCCAGCAGTTCCCACCGGGGGGGCACCCACTCTGGGGCCAACGTCCTGACTTTC. Amino acid sequence: CASSSHRGGTHSGANVLTF.

The J gene is TRBJ2-3, the V gene TRBV3-1, with 14 bases identical to TRBD2. This CDR3 comprises 17 residues. The trim removed 5 bases at V and 2 bases at J, leaving 6 bases unmatched. CDR1 is LGHDT, CDR2 YNNKEL, per germline (reference sequence). The CDR3: CASSSTSGGAVTDTQYF. Here the CDR3 DNA reads TGTGCCAGCAGCTCGACTAGCGGGGGGGCGGTCACAGATACGCAGTATTTT.